This TCR beta chain was profiled in a study of cytomegalovirus exposure and HLA in healthy donors. Study-level background: Caucasian-associated ancestry cluster membership applied to less than 85% of a few hundred genotyped donors. Notes on the study in general: Analyses of presence and absence presupposed an approximately uniform sequencing depth across donors. Most subjects had HLA-A and HLA-B alleles reportedly predicted accurately by TCR beta sequences.

The PCR had 60 Vbeta and 13 Jbeta primers. This table comes from immunoSEQ multiplex PCR, and its TCRdb copy is limited to in-frame clones, with some not included. The sample contains 140,000 to 150,000 clones, around 9.7% of which appear only once. J gave up 2 bases and V 8 bases, and 11 bases lay outside the gene matches. The germline V gene has CDR1 MNHNS and CDR2 SASEGT. CDR3 size: 15 residues. On this clone: The antigen remains undetermined.

The TCR originated in a man aged 50 to 60 in good health and CMV-seronegative. V and J are TRBV6-1 and TRBJ2-7, with 8 bases that match TRBD1. The specimen was PBMCs. CDR3 amino acids: CASRAGTGNPYEQYF. For the CDR3, the DNA is TGTGCCAGCCGTGCCGGGACAGGTAATCCCTACGAGCAGTACTTC.